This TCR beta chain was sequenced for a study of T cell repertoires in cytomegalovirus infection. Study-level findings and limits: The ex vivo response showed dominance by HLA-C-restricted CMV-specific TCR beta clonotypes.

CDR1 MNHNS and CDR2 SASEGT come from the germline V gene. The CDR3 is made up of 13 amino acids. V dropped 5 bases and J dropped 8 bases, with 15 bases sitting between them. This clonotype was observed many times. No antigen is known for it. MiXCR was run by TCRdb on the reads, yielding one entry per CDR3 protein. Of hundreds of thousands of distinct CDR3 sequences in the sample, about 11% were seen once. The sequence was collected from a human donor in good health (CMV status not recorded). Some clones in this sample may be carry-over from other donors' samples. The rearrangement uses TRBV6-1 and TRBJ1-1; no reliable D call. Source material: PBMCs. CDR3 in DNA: TGTGCCAGCAGTACCAGAAGTCGAACAGAAGCTTTCTTT. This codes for CASSTRSRTEAFF.